This entry describes one TCR beta chain. Among the patients, aged 18 to 65, hyperthyroidism was newly diagnosed and had lasted under 2 months. This record belongs to a study of T cells in Graves' hyperthyroidism and ophthalmopathy. Amplified TCR beta CDR3 regions derived from RNA transcripts. HTBI primers were the set used in a first-round RT-PCR of the TCR CDR3. MiXCR, run by TCRdb on the multiplex PCR reads, gives a single entry per CDR3 protein. There are about 840,000 distinct CDR3 sequences in the sample; roughly 37% occur only once, and 8.9% lies in the top ten. This receptor was taken from a man between 18 and 35 years old with Graves' hyperthyroidism. The sequencing sample was made of blood.

CDR3 sequence (DNA): TGCAGTGCTTCACAGGGGTCCACTGAAGCTTTCTTT. It specifies CSASQGSTEAFF. This sequence joins TRBV20-1 and TRBJ1-1; 7 nucleotides agree with TRBD1. The germline V gene has CDR1 DFQATT and CDR2 SNEGSKA (reference sequence). The CDR3 spans 12 residues. With 5 bases clipped from V and 4 bases from J, the junction kept 4 bases outside the gene matches.